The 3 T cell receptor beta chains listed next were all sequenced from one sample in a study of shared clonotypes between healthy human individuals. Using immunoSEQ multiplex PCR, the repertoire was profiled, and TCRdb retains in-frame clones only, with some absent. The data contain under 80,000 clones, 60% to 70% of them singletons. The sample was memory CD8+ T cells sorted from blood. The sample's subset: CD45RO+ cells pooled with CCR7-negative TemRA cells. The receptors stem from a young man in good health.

The CDR3 region is CASSQYRGPTYEQYF. CDR3 bases: TGTGCCAGCAGCCAATACAGGGGGCCAACCTACGAGCAGTACTTC. The V gene is TRBV14, the J gene TRBJ2-7; 9 nucleotides match TRBD1. The germline CDR1 and CDR2 sequences are SGHDN and FVKESK. V was pared by 2 bases and J by 2 bases, with 4 bases of the junction left unmatched. This CDR3 is 15 amino acids long.

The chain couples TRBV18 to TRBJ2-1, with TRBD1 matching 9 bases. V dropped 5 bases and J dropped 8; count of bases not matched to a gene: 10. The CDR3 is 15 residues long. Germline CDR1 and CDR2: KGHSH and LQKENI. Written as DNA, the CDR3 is TGTGCCAGCTCAGCCGGGACAGGGTATTTGGATGAGCAGTTCTTC. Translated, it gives CASSAGTGYLDEQFF.

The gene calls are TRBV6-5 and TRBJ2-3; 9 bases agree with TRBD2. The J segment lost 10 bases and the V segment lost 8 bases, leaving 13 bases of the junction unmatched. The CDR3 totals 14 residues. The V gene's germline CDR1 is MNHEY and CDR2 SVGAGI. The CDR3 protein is CASRSGTSLLPQYF. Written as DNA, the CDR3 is TGTGCCAGCCGTTCCGGGACTAGCCTCTTGCCGCAGTATTTT.